The 32 T cell receptor beta chains listed next were all sequenced from one sample in a study of shared clonotypes between healthy human individuals. The repertoire was sequenced with immunoSEQ multiplex PCR; TCRdb's copy has only in-frame clones and lacks some. The table records more than 150,000 clones, 90% to 95% of them present only once. The sequenced sample consisted of naive CD4+ T cells sorted from blood. Described subset: CD45RA+ positively selected. The receptors here all came from a woman aged 30 to 39 in good health.

The chain has TRBV19 and TRBJ1-2, with TRBD1 matching over 7 bases. The length of the CDR3 is 16 residues. Germline V lookup: CDR1 LNHDA, CDR2 SQIVND (reference sequence). The V segment lost 5 bases and the J segment 2 bases; nucleotides outside the gene matches: 11. The CDR3 bases are TGTGCCAGTAGTCCCTTGTCGACAGGGCCAAACTATGGCTACACCTTC. Amino acids: CASSPLSTGPNYGYTF.

This clone was observed a single time. The chain uses TRBV27 and TRBJ2-7, with 10 positions matching TRBD2. The CDR3 consists of 18 residues. V was clipped by 7 bases and J by 0 bases; unmatched bases: 15. CDR1 and CDR2 from the germline V gene are MNHEY and SMNVEV (reference sequence). CDR3 sequence: CASNPLAGDQRRSYEQYF. Here the CDR3 DNA reads TGTGCCAGCAACCCTCTAGCGGGAGATCAGAGGCGCTCCTACGAGCAGTACTTC.

V is TRBV7-2 and J is TRBJ2-5, with 7 nucleotides matching TRBD1. The DNA end is more similar to TRBJ2-7, so the J call may be wrong. CDR1 and CDR2 from the germline V gene are SGHTA and FQGNSA. This CDR3 comprises 15 residues. Here the CDR3 DNA reads TGTGCCAGCAGCTTAGACAGGGGAATGTTCTACGAGCAGTACTTC. Its protein is CASSLDRGMFYEQYF.

The CDR3 DNA reads as TGCAGTGCTCCCCAGGGAGACCACCCGCATTTT. Its protein product is CSAPQGDHPHF. The chain has TRBV20-1 and TRBJ1-5, with D possibly being TRBD1 (5 bases). The V gene's germline CDR1 is DFQATT and CDR2 SNEGSKA (reference sequence). CDR3 size: 11 residues. The V and J ends lost 5 bases and 15 bases respectively, with 17 bases between them.

The V gene is TRBV28, the J gene TRBJ1-5; no definite D call. Looked up from germline, CDR1 is MDHEN and CDR2 is SYDVKM. This CDR3 spans 11 amino acids. The V gene lost 5 bases and the J gene lost 7 bases, with 6 bases spanning the gap. CDR3 region: CASSPRQPQHF. The CDR3, as DNA: TGTGCCAGCAGTCCCCGACAGCCCCAGCATTTT.

The chain joins TRBV7-8 to TRBJ2-2; D possibly uses TRBD1 or TRBD2 (7 bases each). The V and J ends lost 1 base and 7 bases respectively, with 13 bases between them. Germline V gene lookup returns CDR1 SGHVS and CDR2 FQNEAQ. The CDR3 extends over 15 amino acids. CDR3 DNA: TGTGCCAGCAGCTTAGGGGAGGGGGCTGGCGGGGAGCTGTTTTTT. This sequence encodes CASSLGEGAGGELFF.

The V call is TRBV30, the J call TRBJ1-2, with TRBD1 as a possible D gene (6 bases). The CDR3 is 14 amino acids. V dropped 4 bases and J dropped 4 bases, with 16 bases sitting between them. Germline CDR1 reads GTSNPN; CDR2 reads SVGIG (reference sequence). CDR3 residues: CAWIQGQGVYGYTF. The CDR3, as DNA: TGTGCCTGGATCCAGGGGCAGGGTGTCTATGGCTACACCTTC.

Comment on this clone: Other DNA sequences in the sample encode the same CDR3. This sequence joins TRBV28 and TRBJ2-7, with 9 bases identical to TRBD1. Germline V CDR1 and CDR2: MDHEN, SYDVKM. The CDR3 runs 14 residues. V gave up 4 bases and J gave up 0 bases; unmatched junction bases: 1. The CDR3 is CASSSTGGSYEQYF. CDR3 DNA sequence: TGTGCCAGCAGTTCGACAGGGGGCTCCTACGAGCAGTACTTC. Complete variable domain (other parts from reference TRBV28 and TRBJ2-7): DVKVTQSSRYLVKRTGEKVFLECVQDMDHENMFWYRQDPGLGLRLIYFSYDVKMKEKGDIPEGYSVSREKKERFSLILESASTNQTSMYLCASSSTGGSYEQYFGPGTRLTVT.

The rearrangement joins TRBV11-3 to TRBJ2-7, with 9 nucleotides matching TRBD1. This CDR3 region has 14 residues. In germline, CDR1 is SGHNT, CDR2 YENEEA. V lost 9 bases, J lost 0 bases, and 6 bases stayed unmatched. CDR3 residues: CARDRGSISYEQYF. Written as DNA, the CDR3 is TGTGCCAGGGACAGGGGCTCCATCTCCTACGAGCAGTACTTC.

This sequence joins TRBV5-1 and TRBJ2-3; D perhaps matches TRBD1 (5 bases). The germline CDR1 and CDR2 sequences are SGHRS and YFSETQ. CDR3 length equals 19 residues. The V gene lost 0 bases and the J gene lost 0 bases, with 20 bases spanning the gap. CDR3 residues: CASSLGDSRVWASTDTQYF. Written as DNA, the CDR3 is TGCGCCAGCAGCTTGGGTGACAGCCGCGTGTGGGCTAGCACAGATACGCAGTATTTT.

In its sample, this clone was seen once. The rearrangement joins TRBV15 to TRBJ2-7; TRBD1 agrees at 7 bases. CDR3 size: 15 residues. Germline V CDR1 and CDR2: LNHNV, YYDKDF (reference sequence). V lost 0 bases, J lost 3 bases, and 5 bases stayed unmatched. This chain's CDR3 is CATSRDRRDSYEQYF. CDR3 nucleotides: TGTGCCACCAGCAGAGATCGTAGGGACAGCTACGAGCAGTACTTC.

As to this clone: It is likely a read error, because the conserved phenylalanine at the end of the CDR3 is missing. It is unclear where the CDR3 begins or ends on the DNA, so no DNA is shown, and the CDR3 is as TCRdb lists it. The V gene is TRBV6-5, the J gene TRBJ2-7. The CDR3 length equals 13 residues, ends included. Germline CDR1 MNHEY, CDR2 SVGAGI. The CDR3 loop is CASRDPGTQQFHL.

This chain joins TRBV6-5 and TRBJ1-5; maybe TRBD1 (5 bases). The CDR3 runs to 13 residues. Germline CDR1 and CDR2: MNHEY and SVGAGI. V was clipped by 5 bases and J by 4 bases, with 9 bases between them. The CDR3 DNA is TGTGCCAGCAGTGGCAGGGTTAATCAGCCCCAGCATTTT. Residues: CASSGRVNQPQHF.

This clone was counted once. V gene TRBV7-3 combines with J gene TRBJ2-3; D is possibly TRBD1 (5 bases). The CDR3 sequence is 15 residues long. Germline lookup yields CDR1 SGHTA and CDR2 FQGTGA. V was trimmed by 3 bases and J by 2 bases, leaving 12 bases between them. The CDR3 nucleotides are TGTGCCAGCAGCTTCGGTCAGGGATACACAGATACGCAGTATTTT. Translation: CASSFGQGYTDTQYF.

This sequence joins TRBV28 and TRBJ2-7; D is uncertain. This CDR3 is built from 13 residues. The V and J ends lost 2 bases and 0 bases respectively, with 5 bases between them. Germline V gene data show CDR1 as MDHEN and CDR2 as SYDVKM. This CDR3 reads CASSLGISYEQYF. CDR3 in DNA: TGTGCCAGCAGTTTAGGGATCTCCTACGAGCAGTACTTC.

The CDR3 DNA reads as TGTGCCAGTAGTAGGAGCCGGGACCGCCGCGGCGGGGCCCTCCACTTT. It is translated as CASSRSRDRRGGALHF. The chain is built from TRBV19 and TRBJ1-6, with D possibly TRBD1 on 5 matching bases. The CDR3 consists of 16 residues. Germline loops: CDR1 LNHDA, CDR2 SQIVND (reference sequence). Deletions cut 4 bases from V and 14 bases from J, with 24 bases between.

The chain is built from TRBV7-3 and TRBJ2-2; D not certain. CDR1 is SGHTA, CDR2 FQGTGA, per germline. V gave up 5 bases and J gave up 6 bases, with 10 bases separating them. This CDR3 contains 13 residues. The DNA of the CDR3 is TGTGCCAGCAGCGTTGACACAGCCGGGGAGCTGTTTTTT. It encodes CASSVDTAGELFF.

There are a few counts of this clone. The chain couples TRBV6-1 to TRBJ1-5; 8 bases align to TRBD1. There are 14 residues in the CDR3. Germline trimming cut 6 bases from V and 3 bases from J; bases unmatched to any gene: 4. Germline V gene lookup returns CDR1 MNHNS and CDR2 SASEGT. The CDR3 here is CASRGQVPNQPQHF. DNA of the CDR3: TGTGCCAGCAGGGGACAGGTCCCCAATCAGCCCCAGCATTTT.

This clone was observed a single time. The chain couples TRBV7-9 to TRBJ1-4; no definite D call. Trimming removed 7 bases from V and 10 bases from J, with 13 bases in between. CDR1 SEHNR and CDR2 FQNEAQ come from the germline V gene (reference sequence). This CDR3 comprises 12 residues. The chain's CDR3 is CASTPLEGKLFF. The CDR3 DNA is TGTGCCAGCACCCCGCTGGAGGGAAAACTGTTTTTT.

The CDR3 protein is CASSPRDSGNTGELFF. The DNA of the CDR3 is TGTGCCAGCAGCCCTCGGGATAGCGGGAACACCGGGGAGCTGTTTTTT. The chain joins TRBV7-8 to TRBJ2-2; D may be TRBD2 (6 bases). V dropped 5 bases and J dropped 1 base, with 14 bases sitting between them. The CDR3 is 16 amino acids. Germline V gene lookup returns CDR1 SGHVS and CDR2 FQNEAQ.

The chain links TRBV2 to TRBJ1-2; TRBD1 is a possible D gene (6 bases). CDR3 size: 17 residues. Germline loops: CDR1 SNHLY, CDR2 FYNNEI. V was pared by 0 bases and J by 7 bases, with 21 bases between. Here the CDR3 DNA reads TGTGCCAGCAGTGAAGCGCGATGGATGGGGGCAGGAGGTGGCTACACCTTC. Encoded protein: CASSEARWMGAGGGYTF.

The chain is built from TRBV11-3 and TRBJ2-7, with 11 bases that match TRBD2. Germline assignment: CDR1 SGHNT and CDR2 YENEEA. The CDR3 spans 16 residues. The ends lost 5 bases at V and 3 bases at J; junction bases unmatched: 9. Written as DNA, the CDR3 is TGTGCCAGCAGCCCAACCCATAGCGGGAGGGTCTACGAGCAGTACTTC. This translates into CASSPTHSGRVYEQYF.

The chain couples TRBV5-1 to TRBJ2-7; D may be TRBD1 or TRBD2 (6 bases each). In germline, CDR1 is SGHRS, CDR2 YFSETQ. The germline V and J ends were trimmed by 0 bases and 4 bases, with 8 bases remaining between them. This CDR3 spans 13 amino acids. CDR3 sequence reads: CASSLEGGYEQYF. For the CDR3, the DNA is TGCGCCAGCAGCTTGGAGGGGGGTTACGAGCAGTACTTC.

This sequence joins TRBV7-9 and TRBJ2-7; no reliable D call. The germline CDR1 and CDR2 sequences are SEHNR and FQNEAQ (reference sequence). There are 12 residues in the CDR3. V was cut by 6 bases and J by 3 bases, with 9 bases left in between. CDR3 residues: CASSASGYEQYF. The CDR3 DNA follows: TGTGCCAGCAGTGCCTCGGGCTACGAGCAGTACTTC.

The V and J genes are TRBV18 and TRBJ2-5; perhaps TRBD1 as D (6 bases). Near its end, the DNA agrees better with TRBJ2-7, so the J call may be wrong. CDR1 is KGHSH and CDR2 is LQKENI in the germline V gene. The CDR3 consists of 15 residues. CDR3 in amino acids: CASSPPSRGEYEQYF. DNA of the CDR3: TGTGCCAGCTCACCACCAAGCAGGGGAGAGTACGAGCAGTACTTC.

V gene TRBV6-5 combines with J gene TRBJ2-7, with a weak D call TRBD1 (6 bases). V was pared by 4 bases and J by 3 bases, with 13 bases between. CDR1 is MNHEY and CDR2 is SVGAGI in the germline V gene. The CDR3 loop spans 14 amino acids. Here the CDR3 reads CASSSPGHDYEQYF. CDR3 nucleotide sequence: TGTGCCAGCAGTTCGCCGGGACACGACTACGAGCAGTACTTC.

CDR3 coding DNA: TGTGCCAGCAGTGAATTAATCGGGAGGGCCGTGAGCTACAATGAGCAGTTCTTC. Its protein product is CASSELIGRAVSYNEQFF. This chain connects TRBV6-1 to TRBJ2-1; 8 nucleotides align to TRBD2. Germline V gives CDR1 MNHNS, CDR2 SASEGT. The ends lost 2 bases at V and 3 bases at J; junction bases unmatched: 12. CDR3 size: 18 residues.

The gene calls are TRBV11-1 and TRBJ1-5; D ambiguous. V gave up 6 bases and J gave up 3 bases, with 18 bases separating them. This CDR3 region has 16 residues. CDR1 and CDR2 (germline): SGHAT, FQDESV (reference sequence). For the CDR3, the DNA is TGTGCCAGCAGTAACCACGGGCCGGCTATCAATCAGCCCCAGCATTTT. Protein: CASSNHGPAINQPQHF.

The chain recombines TRBV7-9 with TRBJ2-3; the D gene is possibly TRBD2 (7 bases). Germline CDR1 reads SEHNR; CDR2 reads FQNEAQ (reference sequence). The CDR3 covers 14 residues. V was clipped by 1 base and J by 3 bases, with 8 bases between them. As DNA, the CDR3 is TGTGCCAGCAGCTTAGAGGGGGGGACAGATACGCAGTATTTT. Amino acid sequence: CASSLEGGTDTQYF.

The chain uses TRBV7-3 and TRBJ1-1, with TRBD1 matching over 9 bases. Germline CDR1 and CDR2: SGHTA and FQGTGA. Trimming removed 5 bases from V and 4 bases from J; junction bases left unmatched: 2. The CDR3 consists of 13 residues. The CDR3 here is CASSAQGATEAFF. In DNA form, the CDR3 reads TGTGCCAGCAGCGCACAGGGGGCCACTGAAGCTTTCTTT.

This clone appeared a single time. V usage is TRBV28 and J usage is TRBJ1-2; the D is unclear. Trimming took off 1 base at V and 5 bases at J, with 5 bases between the two ends. The germline V gene encodes CDR1 MDHEN and CDR2 SYDVKM. The CDR3 extends over 12 amino acids. This chain's CDR3 is CASSLSAYGYTF. The CDR3 DNA sequence: TGTGCCAGCAGTTTATCCGCGTATGGCTACACCTTC.

The chain joins TRBV5-1 to TRBJ1-2, with 8 nucleotides matching TRBD1. The CDR3 is 13 amino acids. Unmatched junction bases numbered 7, after V lost 4 bases and J lost 8 bases. Per the germline V gene, CDR1 is SGHRS and CDR2 is YFSETQ. The CDR3 DNA follows: TGCGCCAGCAGCCCGGACAGGGAGTGGGGCTACACCTTC. Translated: CASSPDREWGYTF.